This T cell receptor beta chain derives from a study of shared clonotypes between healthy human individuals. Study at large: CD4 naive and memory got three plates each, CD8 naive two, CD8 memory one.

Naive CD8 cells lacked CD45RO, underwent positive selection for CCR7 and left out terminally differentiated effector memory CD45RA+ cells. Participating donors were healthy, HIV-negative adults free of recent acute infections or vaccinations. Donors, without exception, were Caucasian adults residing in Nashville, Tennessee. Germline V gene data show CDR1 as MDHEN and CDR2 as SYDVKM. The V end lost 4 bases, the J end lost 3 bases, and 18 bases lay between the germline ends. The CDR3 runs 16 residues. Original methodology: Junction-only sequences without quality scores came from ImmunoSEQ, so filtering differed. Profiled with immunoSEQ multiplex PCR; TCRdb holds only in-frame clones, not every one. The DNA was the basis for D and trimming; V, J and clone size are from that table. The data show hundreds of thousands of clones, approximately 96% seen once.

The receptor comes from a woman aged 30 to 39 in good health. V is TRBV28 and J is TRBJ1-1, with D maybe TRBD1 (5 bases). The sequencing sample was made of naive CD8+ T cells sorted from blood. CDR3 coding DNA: TGTGCCAGCAGTTCCCCTTGGGTAGGGGCGGACACTGAAGCTTTCTTT. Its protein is CASSSPWVGADTEAFF.